These T cell receptor beta chains were read from a single sample in a study of blood T cell repertoires in COVID-19. The assay was immunoSEQ multiplex PCR, and TCRdb's table has in-frame clones only and misses some. The sample includes 250,000 to 350,000 clones, around 89% of them seen just once. Sequences were obtained from peripheral blood. The receptors were sampled from a man between 25 and 39 years old with acute or convalescent COVID-19. Both conserved end residues are part of each CDR3. A D gene is named only where the DNA matches it firmly. Clone size is not always given. Where it is, it says once, few, many or a class for expanded clones.

cdr3_nt: TGTGCCAGCAGCGTAACGGGGACAGGGGCATATGGGACCCAGTACTTC
cdr3_aa: CASSVTGTGAYGTQYF
d_call: TRBD1
j_call: TRBJ2-5
clone_size: once
v_call: TRBV28

cdr3_nt: TGCAGTGCTGGGACAGGGATCATTCAGTACTTC
cdr3_aa: CSAGTGIIQYF
d_call: TRBD1
j_call: TRBJ2-4
clone_size: -
v_call: TRBV20-1

cdr3_nt: TGTGCCAGCAGTCCCCGGGGAGCGGGGGGGCCGAGCACAGATACGCAGTATTTT
cdr3_aa: CASSPRGAGGPSTDTQYF
d_call: TRBD2
j_call: TRBJ2-3
clone_size: -
v_call: TRBV6-6

cdr3_nt: TGCGCCAGCTTAGGGACAAATACGAACACCGGGGAGCTGTTTTTT
cdr3_aa: CASLGTNTNTGELFF
d_call: -
j_call: TRBJ2-2
clone_size: few
v_call: TRBV5-1

cdr3_nt: TGCGCCAGCAGCCCTAGGACAGGGGGATCCTACGAGCAGTACTTC
cdr3_aa: CASSPRTGGSYEQYF
d_call: TRBD1
j_call: TRBJ2-7
clone_size: -
v_call: TRBV5-1

cdr3_nt: TGTGCCAGCAGCCAAGCCGGGACAGGGAGGGAAAAACTGTTTTTT
cdr3_aa: CASSQAGTGREKLFF
d_call: TRBD1
j_call: TRBJ1-4
clone_size: -
v_call: TRBV3-1/TRBV3-2

cdr3_nt: TGTGCCAGCAGAGACAGGGGCCTCCCTTATGGCTACACCTTC
cdr3_aa: CASRDRGLPYGYTF
d_call: TRBD1
j_call: TRBJ1-2
clone_size: -
v_call: TRBV5-6

cdr3_nt: TGTGCCAGTAGTGCTCGCGCCAGGTCCACTGAAGCTTTCTTT
cdr3_aa: CASSARARSTEAFF
d_call: -
j_call: TRBJ1-1
clone_size: -
v_call: TRBV19

cdr3_nt: TGTGCCTGGAGGATGCCGGGAGATGAAAAACTGTTTTTT
cdr3_aa: CAWRMPGDEKLFF
d_call: -
j_call: TRBJ1-4
clone_size: -
v_call: TRBV30

cdr3_nt: TGCGCCAGCAGCCAAGGTGCACTAGCTTCAGAGACCCAGTACTTC
cdr3_aa: CASSQGALASETQYF
d_call: -
j_call: TRBJ2-5
clone_size: -
v_call: TRBV4-1

cdr3_nt: TGTGCCAGCTCGCAGACGAGGCCAACAGATACGCAGTATTTT
cdr3_aa: CASSQTRPTDTQYF
d_call: -
j_call: TRBJ2-3
clone_size: once
v_call: TRBV18

cdr3_nt: TGTGCCAGTAGTATTGACTATCCGGCAGACAATGAGCAGTTCTTC
cdr3_aa: CASSIDYPADNEQFF
d_call: -
j_call: TRBJ2-1
clone_size: -
v_call: TRBV19

cdr3_nt: TGTGCCAGCAGCTTACAGGGCAACGAGCAGTACTTC
cdr3_aa: CASSLQGNEQYF
d_call: -
j_call: TRBJ2-7
clone_size: few
v_call: TRBV11-2

cdr3_nt: TGTGCCACCAGCAGAGTTGGCGGTCTGGCTGGAAACACCATATATTTT
cdr3_aa: CATSRVGGLAGNTIYF
d_call: -
j_call: TRBJ1-3
clone_size: -
v_call: TRBV15

cdr3_nt: TGTGCCAGCAGCCTAGACAGGGGTGAGACCCAGTACTTC
cdr3_aa: CASSLDRGETQYF
d_call: TRBD1
j_call: TRBJ2-5
clone_size: -
v_call: TRBV9

cdr3_nt: TGTGCCAGCAGTGAAGGGGGCCTGTCCTACGAGCAGTACTTC
cdr3_aa: CASSEGGLSYEQYF
d_call: -
j_call: TRBJ2-7
clone_size: -
v_call: TRBV6-1

cdr3_nt: TGTGCCAGCAGACCCGGACTCAATAAACCCCACGAGCAGTACTTC
cdr3_aa: CASRPGLNKPHEQYF
d_call: -
j_call: TRBJ2-7
clone_size: -
v_call: TRBV6-5

cdr3_nt: TGTGCCAGCAGCTGGGCTAACCGGGAGAACACTGAAGCTTTCTTT
cdr3_aa: CASSWANRENTEAFF
d_call: -
j_call: TRBJ1-1
clone_size: -
v_call: TRBV13

cdr3_nt: TGCGCCAGCAGCCAAGATACAACTAGCAATTCTCTCGAGCAGTACTTC
cdr3_aa: CASSQDTTSNSLEQYF
d_call: -
j_call: TRBJ2-7
clone_size: -
v_call: TRBV4-1

cdr3_nt: TGTGCCAGCAGCGTAGCTGAGAAGCGACTCACCGGGGAGCTGTTTTTT
cdr3_aa: CASSVAEKRLTGELFF
d_call: -
j_call: TRBJ2-2
clone_size: once
v_call: TRBV9

cdr3_nt: TGTGCTAGTGGCCAGGGAAGTTCCTACAATGAGCAGTTCTTC
cdr3_aa: CASGQGSSYNEQFF
d_call: -
j_call: TRBJ2-1
clone_size: -
v_call: TRBV12-5

cdr3_nt: TGTGCCAGCAGCCTCGGGACAGCTTCAACGGGCTACACCTTC
cdr3_aa: CASSLGTASTGYTF
d_call: TRBD1
j_call: TRBJ1-2
clone_size: -
v_call: TRBV5-5

cdr3_nt: TGTGCCAGCAGTTTGACTGCGCCTGGGGCCAACGTCCTGACTTTC
cdr3_aa: CASSLTAPGANVLTF
d_call: -
j_call: TRBJ2-6
clone_size: -
v_call: TRBV6-5

cdr3_nt: TGTGCCAGCTCATTAAGGGTCCCCGGGAATTACTTAGGCTACACCTTC
cdr3_aa: CASSLRVPGNYLGYTF
d_call: -
j_call: TRBJ1-2
clone_size: -
v_call: TRBV6-6

cdr3_nt: TGTGCCAGCAGCTTAGCAAACCGGGGGGTAAACACTGAAGCTTTCTTT
cdr3_aa: CASSLANRGVNTEAFF
d_call: -
j_call: TRBJ1-1
clone_size: -
v_call: TRBV7-8

cdr3_nt: -
cdr3_aa: CASSTSTGGGTEAFF
d_call: -
j_call: TRBJ1-1
clone_size: -
v_call: TRBV2